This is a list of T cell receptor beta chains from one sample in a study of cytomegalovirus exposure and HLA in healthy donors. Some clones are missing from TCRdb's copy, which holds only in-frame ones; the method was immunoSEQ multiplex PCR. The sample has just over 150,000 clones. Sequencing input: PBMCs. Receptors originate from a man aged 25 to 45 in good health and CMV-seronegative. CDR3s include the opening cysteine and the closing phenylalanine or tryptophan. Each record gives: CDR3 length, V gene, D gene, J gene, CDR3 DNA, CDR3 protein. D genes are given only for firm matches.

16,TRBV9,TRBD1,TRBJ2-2,TGTGCCAGCAGCGGACCGGGACAGGGCCTCACCGGGGAGCTGTTTTTT,CASSGPGQGLTGELFF
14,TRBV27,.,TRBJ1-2,TGTGCCAGCAGTTTTTTCGGGGGGGGCCAAGGCTACACCTTC,CASSFFGGGQGYTF
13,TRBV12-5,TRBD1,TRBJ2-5,TGTGCTAGTGGCCTGGGACAGGGGGAGACCCAGTACTTC,CASGLGQGETQYF
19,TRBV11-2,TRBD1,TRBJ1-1,TGTGCCAGCAGCTTAGATACCCTGGGACAGGGGGTTATGAACACTGAAGCTTTCTTT,CASSLDTLGQGVMNTEAFF
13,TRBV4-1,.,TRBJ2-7,TGCGCCAGCAGCCTTGGGGAGTTCTACGAGCAGTACTTC,CASSLGEFYEQYF
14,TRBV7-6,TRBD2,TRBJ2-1,TGTGCCAGCAGCTTTAATAGCGGGAGCAATGAGCAGTTCTTC,CASSFNSGSNEQFF
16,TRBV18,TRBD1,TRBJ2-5,TGTGCCAGCTCACCACCCGGACAGGGGTTCGGAGAGACCCAGTACTTC,CASSPPGQGFGETQYF
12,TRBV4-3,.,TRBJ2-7,TGCGCCAGCAGCCGGGAGGGGAGTGGACAGCACTTC,CASSREGSGQHF
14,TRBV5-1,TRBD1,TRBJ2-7,TGCGCCAGCAGGGTCGCCGGGACAGCCTACGAGCAGTACTTC,CASRVAGTAYEQYF
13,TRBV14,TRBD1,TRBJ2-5,TGTGCCAGCAGCCAGGGGACAGAAGAGACCCAGTACTTC,CASSQGTEETQYF
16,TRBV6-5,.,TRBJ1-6,TGTGCCAGCAGTTACGGTGGGCAGGCCCATAATTCACCCCTCCACTTT,CASSYGGQAHNSPLHF
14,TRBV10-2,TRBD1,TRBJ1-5,TGCGCCAGCTCCCGAGCGGGGACAGGTCAGCCCCAGCATTTT,CASSRAGTGQPQHF
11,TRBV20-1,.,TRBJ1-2,TGCAGTGCAAACAGGGTGCCTGGCTACACCTTC,CSANRVPGYTF
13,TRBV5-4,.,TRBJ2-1,TGTGCCAGCAGCTTGGAACGCGACAATGAGCAGTTCTTC,CASSLERDNEQFF
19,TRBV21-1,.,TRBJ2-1,TGTGCCAGAGGGCTGCGGACTAGCGCTATAAGAGGGTCATACAATGAGCAGTTCTTC,CARGLRTSAIRGSYNEQFF
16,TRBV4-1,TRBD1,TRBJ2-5,TGCGCCAGCAGCCTCTACTCGACAGGGGGACCGGAGACCCAGTACTTC,CASSLYSTGGPETQYF
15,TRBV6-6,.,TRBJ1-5,TGTGCCAGCAGTTACTACGGGGATAGCAATCAGCCCCAGCATTTT,CASSYYGDSNQPQHF
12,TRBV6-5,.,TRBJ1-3,TGTGCCAGTGGGAGCTCTGGAAACACCATATATTTT,CASGSSGNTIYF
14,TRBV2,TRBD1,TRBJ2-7,TGTGCCAGCAGTCCTGCGACAGGGGTCCACGAGCAGTACTTC,CASSPATGVHEQYF
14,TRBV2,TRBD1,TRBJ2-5,TGTGCCAGCAGCCCCGACAGGGTGCAAGAGACCCAGTACTTC,CASSPDRVQETQYF
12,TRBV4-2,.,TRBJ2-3,TGTGCCAGCAGCCAGGCCGCAGATACGCAGTATTTT,CASSQAADTQYF
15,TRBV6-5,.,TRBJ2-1,TGTGCCAGCAGTTACAAGGACTCCTCCTACAATGAGCAGTTCTTC,CASSYKDSSYNEQFF